The present TCR beta chain was sequenced within a study of cytomegalovirus exposure and HLA in healthy donors. With 60 Vbeta and 13 Jbeta primers, the PCR was carried out. Libraries were prepared by immunoSEQ multiplex PCR; TCRdb keeps only in-frame clonotypes and omits some of them. The sample consists of roughly 190,000 clones, roughly 73% of them appearing once. The CDR3 spans 15 residues. The V gene's germline CDR1 is MRHNA and CDR2 SNTAGT. Deletions cut 7 bases from V and 0 bases from J, with 15 bases between. The receptor was isolated from a woman younger than 45 in good health and CMV-seropositive. The chain uses TRBV6-4 and TRBJ1-2; tentative D call: TRBD1 (6 bases). Sequencing input: PBMCs. The CDR3 nucleotides are TGTGCCAGCAACAGAGCGACAGGCACTAACTATGGCTACACCTTC. Protein sequence: CASNRATGTNYGYTF.